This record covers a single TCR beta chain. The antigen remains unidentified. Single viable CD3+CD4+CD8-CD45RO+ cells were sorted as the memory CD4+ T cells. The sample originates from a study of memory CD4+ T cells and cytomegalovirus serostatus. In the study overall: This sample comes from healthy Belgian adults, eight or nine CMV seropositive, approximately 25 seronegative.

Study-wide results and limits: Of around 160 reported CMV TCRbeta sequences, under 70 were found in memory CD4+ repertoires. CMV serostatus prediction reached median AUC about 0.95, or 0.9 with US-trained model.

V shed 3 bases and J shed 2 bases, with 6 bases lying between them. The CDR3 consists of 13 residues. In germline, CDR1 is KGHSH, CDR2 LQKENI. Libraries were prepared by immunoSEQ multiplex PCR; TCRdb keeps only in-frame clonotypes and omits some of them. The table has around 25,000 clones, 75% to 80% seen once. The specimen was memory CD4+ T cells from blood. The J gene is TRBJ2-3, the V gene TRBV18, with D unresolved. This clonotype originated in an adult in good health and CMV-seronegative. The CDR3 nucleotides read TGTGCCAGCTCACCTATCACCACAGATACGCAGTATTTT. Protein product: CASSPITTDTQYF.